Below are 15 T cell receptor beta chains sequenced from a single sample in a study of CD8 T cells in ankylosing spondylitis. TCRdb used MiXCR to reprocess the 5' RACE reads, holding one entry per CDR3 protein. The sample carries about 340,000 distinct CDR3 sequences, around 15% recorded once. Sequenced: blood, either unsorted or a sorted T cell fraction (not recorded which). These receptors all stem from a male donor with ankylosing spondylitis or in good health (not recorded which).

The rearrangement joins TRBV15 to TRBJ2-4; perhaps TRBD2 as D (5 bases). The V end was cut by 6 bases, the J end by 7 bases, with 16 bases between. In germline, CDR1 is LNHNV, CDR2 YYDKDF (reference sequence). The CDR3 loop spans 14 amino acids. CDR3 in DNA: TGTGCCACCAGATTTCGCCTCGGGGAGAACATTCAGTACTTC. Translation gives CATRFRLGENIQYF.

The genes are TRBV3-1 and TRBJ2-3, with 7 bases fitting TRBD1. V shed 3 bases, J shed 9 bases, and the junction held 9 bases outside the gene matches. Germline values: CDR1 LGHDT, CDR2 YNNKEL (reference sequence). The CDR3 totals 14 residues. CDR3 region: CASSQGDSQGTQYF. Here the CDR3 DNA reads TGTGCCAGCAGCCAGGGGGACAGCCAGGGCACGCAGTATTTT.

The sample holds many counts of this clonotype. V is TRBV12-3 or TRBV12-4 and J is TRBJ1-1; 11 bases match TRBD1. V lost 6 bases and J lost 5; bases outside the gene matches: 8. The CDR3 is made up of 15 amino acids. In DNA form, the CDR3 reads TGTGCCAGCAGATCCGGACAGGGGGCCGGAACTGAAGCTTTCTTT. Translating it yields CASRSGQGAGTEAFF.

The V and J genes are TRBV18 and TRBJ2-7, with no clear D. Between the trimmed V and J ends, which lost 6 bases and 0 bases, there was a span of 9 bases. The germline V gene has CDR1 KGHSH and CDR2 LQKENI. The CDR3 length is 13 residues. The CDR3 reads CASSTTRSYEQYF. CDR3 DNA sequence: TGTGCCAGCTCGACGACCCGCTCCTACGAGCAGTACTTC.

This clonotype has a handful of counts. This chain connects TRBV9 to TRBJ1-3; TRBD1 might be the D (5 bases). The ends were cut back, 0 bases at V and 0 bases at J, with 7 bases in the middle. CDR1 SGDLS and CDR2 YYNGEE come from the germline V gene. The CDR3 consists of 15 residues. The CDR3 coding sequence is TGTGCCAGCAGCGTAGGACAGAACTCTGGAAACACCATATATTTT. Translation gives CASSVGQNSGNTIYF.

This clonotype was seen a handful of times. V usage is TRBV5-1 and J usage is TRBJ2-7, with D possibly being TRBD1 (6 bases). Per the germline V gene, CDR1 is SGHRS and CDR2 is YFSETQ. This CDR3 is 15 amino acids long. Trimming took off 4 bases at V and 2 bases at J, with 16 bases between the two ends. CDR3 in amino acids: CASSVTTTGPYEQYF. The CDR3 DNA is TGCGCCAGCAGCGTCACTACCACAGGGCCCTACGAGCAGTACTTC.

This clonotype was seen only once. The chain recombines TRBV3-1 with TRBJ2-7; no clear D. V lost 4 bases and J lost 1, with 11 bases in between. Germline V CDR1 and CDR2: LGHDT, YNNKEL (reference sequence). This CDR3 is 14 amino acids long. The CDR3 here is CASSRLGESYEQYF. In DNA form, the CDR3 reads TGTGCCAGCAGCCGGCTAGGAGAGTCCTACGAGCAGTACTTC.

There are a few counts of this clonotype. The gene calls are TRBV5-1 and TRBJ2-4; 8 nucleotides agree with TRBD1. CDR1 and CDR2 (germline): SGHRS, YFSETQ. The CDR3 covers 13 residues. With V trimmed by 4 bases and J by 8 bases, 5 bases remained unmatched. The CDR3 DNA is TGCGCCAGCAGCGCCCTGACAGGGGACATTCAGTACTTC. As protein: CASSALTGDIQYF.

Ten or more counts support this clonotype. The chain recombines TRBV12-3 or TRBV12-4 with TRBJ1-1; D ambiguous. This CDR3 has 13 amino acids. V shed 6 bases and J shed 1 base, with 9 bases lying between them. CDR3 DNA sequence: TGTGCCAGCAGCTTGTGGGAGAACACTGAAGCTTTCTTT. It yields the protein CASSLWENTEAFF.

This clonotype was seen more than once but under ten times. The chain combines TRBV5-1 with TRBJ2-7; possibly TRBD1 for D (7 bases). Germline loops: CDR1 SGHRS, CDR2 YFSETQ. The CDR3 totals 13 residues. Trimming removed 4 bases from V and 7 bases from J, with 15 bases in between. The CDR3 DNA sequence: TGCGCCAGCAGCGGCGGGACAGTGGGGGAGCAGTACTTC. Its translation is CASSGGTVGEQYF. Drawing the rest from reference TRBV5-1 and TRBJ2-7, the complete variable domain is KAGVTQTPRYLIKTRGQQVTLSCSPISGHRSVSWYQQTPGQGLQFLFEYFSETQRNKGNFPGRFSGRQFSNSRSEMNVSTLELGDSALYLCASSGGTVGEQYFGPGTRLTVT.

The CDR3 loop reads CSVGGAGGRGANVLTF. In DNA form, the CDR3 reads TGCAGCGTTGGAGGAGCGGGGGGCCGCGGGGCCAACGTCCTGACTTTC. The gene calls are TRBV29-1 and TRBJ2-6, with 9 bases lining up with TRBD2. Germline V gives CDR1 SQVTM, CDR2 ANQGSEA. This CDR3 is built from 16 residues. V trimming: 4 bases; J trimming: 4 bases; junction bases outside the gene matches: 8.

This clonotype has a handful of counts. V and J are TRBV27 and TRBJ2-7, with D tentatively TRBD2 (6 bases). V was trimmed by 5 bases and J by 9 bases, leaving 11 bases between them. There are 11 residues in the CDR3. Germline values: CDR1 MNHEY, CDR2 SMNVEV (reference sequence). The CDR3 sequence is CASSRGKVQYF. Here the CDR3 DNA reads TGTGCCAGCAGTCGGGGGAAGGTGCAGTACTTC.

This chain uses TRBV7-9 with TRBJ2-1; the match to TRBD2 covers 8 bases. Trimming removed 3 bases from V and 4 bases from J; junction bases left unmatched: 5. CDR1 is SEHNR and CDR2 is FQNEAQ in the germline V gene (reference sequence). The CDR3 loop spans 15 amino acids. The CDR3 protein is CASSFWLAGYNEQFF. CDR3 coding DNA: TGTGCCAGCAGCTTTTGGCTAGCGGGTTACAATGAGCAGTTCTTC. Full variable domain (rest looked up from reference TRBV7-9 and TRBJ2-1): DTGVSQNPRHKITKRGQNVTFRCDPISEHNRLYWYRQTLGQGPEFLTYFQNEAQLEKSRLLSDRFSAERPKGSFSTLEIQRTEQGDSAMYLCASSFWLAGYNEQFFGPGTRLTVL.

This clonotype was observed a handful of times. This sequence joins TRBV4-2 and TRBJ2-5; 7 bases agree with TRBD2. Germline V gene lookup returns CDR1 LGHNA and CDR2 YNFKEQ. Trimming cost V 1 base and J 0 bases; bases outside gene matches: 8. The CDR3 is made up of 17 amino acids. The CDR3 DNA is TGTGCCAGCAGCCAAGTAGGGAGCGGGGCTTACCAAGAGACCCAGTACTTC. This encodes CASSQVGSGAYQETQYF.

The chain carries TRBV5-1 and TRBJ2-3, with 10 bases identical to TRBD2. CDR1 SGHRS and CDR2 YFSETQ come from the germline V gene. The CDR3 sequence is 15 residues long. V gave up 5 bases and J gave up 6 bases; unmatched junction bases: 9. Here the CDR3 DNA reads TGCGCCAGCAGAATAGCGGGAGGCCTCGGGGATACGCAGTATTTT. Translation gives CASRIAGGLGDTQYF.